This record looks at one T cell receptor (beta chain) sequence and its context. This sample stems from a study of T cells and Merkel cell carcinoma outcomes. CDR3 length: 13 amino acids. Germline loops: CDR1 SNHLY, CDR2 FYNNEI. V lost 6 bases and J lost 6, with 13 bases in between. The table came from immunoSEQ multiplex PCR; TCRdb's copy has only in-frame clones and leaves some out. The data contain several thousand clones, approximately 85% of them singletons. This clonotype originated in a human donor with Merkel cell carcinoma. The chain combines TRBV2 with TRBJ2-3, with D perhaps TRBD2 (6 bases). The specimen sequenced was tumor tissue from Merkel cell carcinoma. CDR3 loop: CASSLGGSDTQYF. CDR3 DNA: TGTGCCAGCAGCTTGGGGGGATCCGATACGCAGTATTTT.